Listed below are T cell receptor beta chains from one sample, sequenced in a study of CD8 T cells in ankylosing spondylitis. From the 5' RACE reads, TCRdb called clonotypes with MiXCR, one entry per CDR3 protein. The data contain 130,000 or so distinct CDR3 sequences, roughly 7.3% of them singletons. Specimen: blood, either unsorted or a sorted T cell fraction (not recorded which). These TCRs come from a male donor with ankylosing spondylitis or in good health (not recorded which). Both conserved end residues are part of each CDR3. The D gene is left open where the match is weak. Not every row has a clone size; where given, it reads once, few, many or a size class.

v_call,d_call,clone_size,j_call,cdr3_length,cdr3_aa,cdr3_nt
TRBV5-5,-,many,TRBJ1-6,17,CASSLELRNRIDSPLHF,TGTGCCAGCAGCTTGGAGCTTCGGAACAGGATCGATTCACCCCTCCACTTT
TRBV29-1,-,few,TRBJ2-7,15,CSVLRGDQGPWEQYF,TGCAGCGTTCTCCGGGGAGATCAGGGCCCCTGGGAGCAGTACTTC
TRBV15,-,many,TRBJ2-7,14,CATSRDLSAYEQYF,TGTGCCACCAGCAGAGACCTCTCGGCCTACGAGCAGTACTTC
TRBV5-1,TRBD1,few,TRBJ2-7,15,CASSPAGQVRYEQYF,TGCGCCAGCAGCCCCGCCGGACAGGTACGCTACGAGCAGTACTTC
TRBV20-1,-,many,TRBJ2-1,13,CSAMTGTYNEQFF,TGCAGTGCTATGACCGGCACCTACAATGAGCAGTTCTTC
TRBV20-1,TRBD2,many,TRBJ2-1,17,CSARDKRGASSYNEQFF,TGCAGTGCTAGAGATAAGCGGGGTGCGAGCTCCTACAATGAGCAGTTCTTC
TRBV20-1,-,many,TRBJ2-1,13,CSARGPGYNEQFF,TGCAGTGCTAGAGGACCAGGATACAATGAGCAGTTCTTC
TRBV5-1,-,many,TRBJ2-7,13,CASSFQGSYEQYF,TGCGCCAGCAGCTTTCAGGGATCCTACGAGCAGTACTTC
TRBV9,TRBD2,many,TRBJ2-1,15,CASSVLAGGDNEQFF,TGTGCCAGCAGCGTACTAGCGGGGGGCGACAATGAGCAGTTCTTC
TRBV29-1,-,many,TRBJ2-7,14,CSVGATDSSYEQYF,TGCAGCGTGGGGGCCACGGATTCCTCCTACGAGCAGTACTTC
TRBV20-1,TRBD2,few,TRBJ2-7,12,CSGGTSGDLGDF,TGCAGTGGAGGGACTAGCGGGGACCTAGGGGACTTC
TRBV4-1,-,many,TRBJ2-7,14,CASSPGAGFDEQYF,TGCGCCAGCAGCCCTGGCGCAGGGTTTGACGAGCAGTACTTC
TRBV7-2,-,-,TRBJ2-7,16,CASSSGVRFLDYEQYF,TGTGCCAGCAGCTCCGGGGTCAGGTTCTTAGACTACGAGCAGTACTTC
TRBV18,TRBD2,-,TRBJ2-1,17,CASSARLAGATYNEQFF,TGTGCCAGCTCGGCCAGACTAGCGGGAGCCACCTACAATGAGCAGTTCTTC
TRBV6-6,TRBD2,-,TRBJ2-3,13,CASTTSGVDTQYF,TGTGCCAGCACCACTAGCGGGGTAGATACGCAGTATTTT
TRBV20-1,-,many,TRBJ2-5,13,CSARSGLEETQYF,TGCAGTGCTAGATCAGGTCTCGAAGAGACCCAGTACTTC
TRBV20-1,TRBD1,many,TRBJ2-2,17,CSARPTDRASNTGELFF,TGCAGTGCTAGACCTACCGACAGGGCGTCGAACACCGGGGAGCTGTTTTTT
TRBV5-1,TRBD1,many,TRBJ2-6,18,CASSLPPGQGYGANVLTF,TGCGCCAGCAGCTTACCACCGGGACAGGGATATGGGGCCAACGTCCTGACTTTC
TRBV12-3/TRBV12-4,-,few,TRBJ2-3,15,CASRVPGLSTDTQYF,TGTGCCAGCAGGGTCCCCGGACTCAGCACAGATACGCAGTATTTT
TRBV20-1,-,many,TRBJ2-3,15,CSAISGGPSTDTQYF,TGCAGTGCTATAAGTGGGGGGCCCAGCACAGATACGCAGTATTTT
TRBV7-6,-,many,TRBJ1-5,15,CASSLGQVPNQPQHF,TGTGCCAGCAGCTTAGGACAGGTGCCCAATCAGCCCCAGCATTTT
TRBV18,-,few,TRBJ2-7,14,CASSPGTFSNEQYF,TGTGCCAGCTCACCAGGGACCTTCTCCAACGAGCAGTACTTC
TRBV7-2,-,many,TRBJ2-7,16,CASSFSGLKSYYEQYF,TGTGCCAGCAGCTTTTCTGGACTGAAATCCTACTACGAGCAGTACTTC
TRBV18,-,many,TRBJ2-1,18,CASSPNFGATGRYGEQFF,TGTGCCAGCTCACCCAACTTCGGTGCTACCGGTAGGTACGGTGAGCAGTTCTTC
TRBV24-1,TRBD2,many,TRBJ2-1,13,CATGTSGYNEQFF,TGTGCCACAGGGACTAGCGGATACAATGAGCAGTTCTTC
TRBV12-5,-,many,TRBJ1-3,16,CASGLGSYNSGNTIYF,TGTGCTAGTGGTTTGGGGAGTTACAACTCTGGAAACACCATATATTTT
TRBV18,-,few,TRBJ2-3,14,CASSGTYQADTQYF,TGTGCCAGTAGCGGCACCTACCAAGCTGATACGCAGTATTTT
TRBV7-2,-,many,TRBJ2-3,15,CASSLDVAVTDTQYF,TGTGCCAGCAGCTTAGATGTAGCGGTCACAGATACGCAGTATTTT
TRBV20-1,TRBD2,many,TRBJ2-1,15,CSLLPRLAGHGEQFF,TGCAGCCTCCTCCCCCGGCTAGCGGGTCACGGTGAGCAGTTCTTC
TRBV20-1,TRBD2,many,TRBJ2-1,18,CSAKGLAGFNSSYNEQFF,TGCAGTGCTAAGGGACTAGCGGGGTTCAATTCCTCCTACAATGAGCAGTTCTTC
TRBV18,TRBD2,many,TRBJ2-1,17,CASSPFRTSGSLNEQFF,TGTGCCAGCTCACCTTTCCGGACTAGCGGGAGTCTGAATGAGCAGTTCTTC
TRBV7-9,-,many,TRBJ2-5,13,CASSLDGVETQYF,TGTGCCAGCAGCTTAGATGGCGTGGAGACCCAGTACTTC
TRBV7-9,TRBD1,few,TRBJ2-7,15,CASSATGQGANEQYF,TGTGCCAGCAGCGCAACTGGACAGGGGGCCAACGAGCAGTACTTC
TRBV5-1,TRBD1,medium-sized,TRBJ1-1,15,CASSPTGTANTEAFF,TGCGCCAGCAGCCCCACCGGGACAGCGAACACTGAAGCTTTCTTT
TRBV7-8,TRBD1,few,TRBJ2-7,14,CASIIGTGSYEQYF,TGTGCCAGCATCATCGGGACAGGGTCCTACGAGCAGTACTTC
TRBV9,-,many,TRBJ1-4,14,CASSVEGGNEKLFF,TGTGCCAGCAGCGTAGAGGGAGGTAATGAAAAACTGTTTTTT
TRBV5-4,-,few,TRBJ1-2,14,CASRLGGGDYGYTF,TGTGCCAGCAGATTGGGGGGCGGTGACTATGGCTACACCTTC
TRBV18,TRBD2,-,TRBJ2-7,14,CASSGGAGDYEQYF,TGTGCCAGCTCGGGAGGTGCGGGGGACTACGAGCAGTACTTC
TRBV5-1,-,-,TRBJ1-2,14,CASGRDVEITGYTF,TGCGCCAGCGGCCGGGACGTAGAAATCACTGGCTACACCTTC
TRBV5-1,-,many,TRBJ1-4,15,CASRPDSPMNGKLFF,TGCGCCAGCAGACCAGACAGCCCAATGAATGGAAAACTGTTTTTT
TRBV13,-,many,TRBJ1-1,14,CASSRGRPNTEAFF,TGTGCCAGCAGCAGGGGCCGCCCGAACACTGAAGCTTTCTTT
TRBV2,TRBD2,many,TRBJ2-5,19,CASSEASASGGKYQETQYF,TGTGCCAGCAGTGAAGCCTCGGCTAGCGGGGGCAAGTACCAAGAGACCCAGTACTTC
TRBV7-3,TRBD1,many,TRBJ1-2,14,CASSSPGQSDGYTF,TGTGCCAGCAGCTCCCCGGGACAGTCGGATGGCTACACCTTC
TRBV2,-,-,TRBJ2-5,17,CASTFGAKTGIQETQYF,TGTGCCAGCACCTTCGGGGCCAAAACAGGCATACAAGAGACCCAGTACTTC
TRBV30,TRBD1,many,TRBJ2-5,14,CAWSRTGGGETQYF,TGTGCCTGGAGCAGGACAGGGGGCGGAGAGACCCAGTACTTC
TRBV6-2/TRBV6-3,-,-,TRBJ2-4,17,CASALRHIKLAKNIQYF,TGTGCCAGCGCCCTCCGCCATATAAAATTAGCCAAAAACATTCAGTACTTC
TRBV20-1,-,many,TRBJ2-4,13,CSASSINQNIQYF,TGCAGTGCTAGTAGCATCAACCAAAACATTCAGTACTTC
TRBV19,-,many,TRBJ2-1,13,CASSWSRYNEQFF,TGTGCCAGTAGTTGGAGCAGGTACAATGAGCAGTTCTTC
TRBV5-1,TRBD1,many,TRBJ2-3,15,CASSNGQGRTDTQYF,TGCGCCAGCAGCAATGGACAGGGACGCACAGATACGCAGTATTTT
TRBV30,TRBD1,few,TRBJ1-6,14,CAWNRDRGVSPLHF,TGTGCCTGGAACCGGGACAGGGGTGTTTCACCCCTCCACTTT
TRBV15,-,many,TRBJ2-1,14,CATSGGGSYNEQFF,TGTGCCACCAGCGGAGGGGGATCCTACAATGAGCAGTTCTTC
TRBV7-6,-,many,TRBJ2-5,12,CASSLVQETQYF,TGTGCCAGCAGCTTAGTACAAGAGACCCAGTACTTC
TRBV7-3,-,many,TRBJ2-3,15,CASSFGGRGTDTQYF,TGTGCCAGCAGCTTCGGGGGTCGTGGCACAGATACGCAGTATTTT
TRBV28,TRBD2,many,TRBJ2-7,13,CASIPGTSYEQYF,TGTGCCAGCATCCCGGGGACTAGTTACGAGCAGTACTTC